This is a list of T cell receptor beta chains from one sample in a study of blood T cell repertoires in COVID-19. Method: immunoSEQ multiplex PCR; TCRdb's copy keeps in-frame clones and lacks some. The sample includes a few hundred thousand clones, 70% to 90% of them seen just once. Sequences were obtained from PBMCs or T cells enriched from blood (not recorded which). Receptors originate from a man aged 30 to 39 who had recovered from COVID-19. CDR3s include the opening cysteine and the closing phenylalanine or tryptophan.

v_gene: TRBV5-1; j_gene: TRBJ1-2; len: 13; CDR3aa: CASSLDISYGYTF
v_gene: TRBV7-7; j_gene: TRBJ2-5; len: 15; CDR3aa: CASSLAWGGGETQYF
v_gene: TRBV5-3; j_gene: TRBJ2-2; len: 20; CDR3aa: CARITTGTGVTQRNTGELFF
v_gene: TRBV6-1; j_gene: TRBJ2-3; len: 18; CDR3aa: CASSGTSGGADLTDTQYF
v_gene: TRBV19; j_gene: TRBJ1-2; len: 16; CDR3aa: CASAPSRDRANYGYTF
v_gene: TRBV19; j_gene: TRBJ1-4; len: 15; CDR3aa: CASSGQGPTNEKLFF
v_gene: TRBV30; j_gene: TRBJ2-2; len: 15; CDR3aa: CAWILAGGYTGELFF
v_gene: TRBV19; j_gene: TRBJ1-2; len: 21; CDR3aa: CASSIEGVRGPFRNYSGGYTF
v_gene: TRBV3-1/TRBV3-2; j_gene: TRBJ2-1; len: 17; CDR3aa: CASSQALAGISGNEQFF
v_gene: TRBV6-2/TRBV6-3; j_gene: TRBJ2-2; len: 15; CDR3aa: CASSYTPAGGGELFF
v_gene: TRBV19; j_gene: TRBJ1-3; len: 14; CDR3aa: CASWIGIGGNTIYF
v_gene: TRBV11-2; j_gene: TRBJ2-1; len: 13; CDR3aa: CASSTTGSDEQFF
v_gene: TRBV30; j_gene: TRBJ2-3; len: 15; CDR3aa: CAWTQGDRVADTQYF
v_gene: TRBV19; j_gene: TRBJ1-2; len: 13; CDR3aa: CASSIGRDRGYTF
v_gene: TRBV20-1; j_gene: TRBJ1-4; len: 11; CDR3aa: CSAPRGEKLFF
v_gene: TRBV12-5; j_gene: TRBJ1-4; len: 13; CDR3aa: CASGSGVFEKLFF
v_gene: TRBV10-2; j_gene: TRBJ1-5; len: 13; CDR3aa: CASSYQGNQPQHF
v_gene: TRBV11-2; j_gene: TRBJ2-3; len: 16; CDR3aa: CASSLVRAGAGDTQYF
v_gene: TRBV3-1/TRBV3-2; j_gene: TRBJ2-1; len: 13; CDR3aa: CASSQVGGIEQFF
v_gene: TRBV6-4; j_gene: TRBJ1-6; len: 16; CDR3aa: CASSLESSGAGSPLHF
v_gene: TRBV2; j_gene: TRBJ2-1; len: 12; CDR3aa: CASSGQGPEQFF
v_gene: TRBV6-5; j_gene: TRBJ2-1; len: 15; CDR3aa: CASYLSGGLDNEQFF
v_gene: TRBV9; j_gene: TRBJ2-1; len: 15; CDR3aa: CASSVAGDAYNEQFF
v_gene: TRBV12-3/TRBV12-4; j_gene: TRBJ2-2; len: 13; CDR3aa: CASSYRGAVGLFF
v_gene: TRBV5-4; j_gene: TRBJ1-1; len: 13; CDR3aa: CASSFSPNTEAFF
v_gene: TRBV6-5; j_gene: TRBJ1-3; len: 15; CDR3aa: CASSLGQTSGNTIYF
v_gene: TRBV6-1; j_gene: TRBJ1-1; len: 14; CDR3aa: CASSDSLGRQGAFF
v_gene: TRBV7-2; j_gene: TRBJ2-7; len: 15; CDR3aa: CASFQGLAGAYEQYF
v_gene: TRBV19; j_gene: TRBJ2-6; len: 17; CDR3aa: CASSIRDTSSGANVLTF
v_gene: TRBV7-9; j_gene: TRBJ2-3; len: 15; CDR3aa: CASSFRDRGENTQYF
v_gene: TRBV3-1/TRBV3-2; j_gene: TRBJ1-2; len: 16; CDR3aa: CASSQPLTGGGYGYTF
v_gene: TRBV16; j_gene: TRBJ2-4; len: 14; CDR3aa: CASSLDRAKNIQYF
v_gene: TRBV30; j_gene: TRBJ1-5; len: 12; CDR3aa: CAGSTGNQPQHF
v_gene: TRBV6-1; j_gene: TRBJ2-3; len: 16; CDR3aa: CASSVSDTQWADTQYF
v_gene: TRBV30; j_gene: TRBJ2-7; len: 14; CDR3aa: CAWSNLAGVNEQYF
v_gene: TRBV5-1; j_gene: TRBJ2-2; len: 15; CDR3aa: CASSGTGANTRELFF
v_gene: TRBV3-1/TRBV3-2; j_gene: TRBJ1-1; len: 12; CDR3aa: CASSTGNTEAFF
v_gene: TRBV12-3/TRBV12-4; j_gene: TRBJ1-3; len: 13; CDR3aa: CASSRTEGNTIYF
v_gene: TRBV9; j_gene: TRBJ1-3; len: 16; CDR3aa: CASSVGQGASGNTIYF
v_gene: TRBV11-2; j_gene: TRBJ2-7; len: 17; CDR3aa: CASSSSSGGLSSYEQYF
v_gene: TRBV19; j_gene: TRBJ1-2; len: 14; CDR3aa: CASSSGSAGGGYTF
v_gene: TRBV7-8; j_gene: TRBJ2-5; len: 18; CDR3aa: CASSPSRTSGGREETQYF
v_gene: TRBV7-9; j_gene: TRBJ1-4; len: 16; CDR3aa: CASSSTGRGPGEKLFF
v_gene: TRBV19; j_gene: TRBJ1-2; len: 14; CDR3aa: CASSSRDRSYGYTF
v_gene: TRBV6-2/TRBV6-3; j_gene: TRBJ2-5; len: 14; CDR3aa: CASSYEGTPETQYF
v_gene: TRBV19; j_gene: TRBJ1-6; len: 15; CDR3aa: CASRAPGQGFSPLHF
v_gene: TRBV6-5; j_gene: TRBJ2-6; len: 14; CDR3aa: CASRQNSGANVLTF
v_gene: TRBV7-9; j_gene: TRBJ2-2; len: 13; CDR3aa: CASSAGGGGELFF
v_gene: TRBV4-2; j_gene: TRBJ2-2; len: 14; CDR3aa: CASSQTSNTGELFF
v_gene: TRBV12-3/TRBV12-4; j_gene: TRBJ1-1; len: 9; CDR3aa: CASSPEAFF